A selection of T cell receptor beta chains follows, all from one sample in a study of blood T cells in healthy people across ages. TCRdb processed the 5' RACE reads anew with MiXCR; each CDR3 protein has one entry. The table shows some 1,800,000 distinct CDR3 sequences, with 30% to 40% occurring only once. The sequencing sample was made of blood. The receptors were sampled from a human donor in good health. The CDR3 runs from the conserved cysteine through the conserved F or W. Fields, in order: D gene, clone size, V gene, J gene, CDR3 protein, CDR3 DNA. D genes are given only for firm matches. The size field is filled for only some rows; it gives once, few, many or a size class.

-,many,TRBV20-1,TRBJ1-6,CSASPNSPLHF,TGCAGTGCTAGCCCCAATTCACCCCTCCACTTT
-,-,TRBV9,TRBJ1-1,CASSSDPTGAEAFF,TGTGCCAGCAGCAGCGACCCCACGGGGGCTGAAGCTTTCTTT
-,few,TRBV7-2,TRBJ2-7,CASSLDSLAINEQYF,TGTGCCAGCAGCTTAGATTCCCTAGCGATCAACGAGCAGTACTTC
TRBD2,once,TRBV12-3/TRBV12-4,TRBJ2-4,CASSSGLAGDLDIQYF,TGTGCCAGCAGTTCAGGACTAGCGGGAGATTTGGACATTCAGTACTTC
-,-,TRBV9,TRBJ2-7,CASSVVGDNGYEQYF,TGTGCCAGCAGCGTAGTAGGGGACAATGGCTACGAGCAGTACTTC
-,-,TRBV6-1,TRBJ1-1,CASTQGGQNTEAFF,TGTGCCAGCACCCAAGGAGGCCAGAACACTGAGGCTTTCTTT
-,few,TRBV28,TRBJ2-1,CASVKWNEQFF,TGTGCCAGCGTAAAGTGGAATGAGCAGTTCTTC
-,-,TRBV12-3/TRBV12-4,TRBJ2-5,CASWRRKGETQYF,TGTGCCAGCTGGAGGAGGAAGGGAGAGACCCAGTACTTC
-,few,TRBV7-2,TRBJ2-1,CASSLVASDTEQFF,TGTGCCAGCAGCTTAGTTGCCAGTGACACTGAGCAGTTCTTC
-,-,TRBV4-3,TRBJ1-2,CASSQDRSGRRGYTF,TGCGCCAGCAGCCAAGATAGGTCTGGCAGGCGTGGCTACACCTTC
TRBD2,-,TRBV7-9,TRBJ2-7,CASSFVAGAVYEQYF,TGTGCCAGCAGCTTCGTAGCGGGGGCCGTCTACGAGCAGTACTTC
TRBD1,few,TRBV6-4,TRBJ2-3,CASSGTGGEDTQYF,TGTGCCAGCAGCGGGACAGGGGGCGAAGATACGCAGTATTTT
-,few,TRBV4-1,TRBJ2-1,CASSPWRGVTEQFF,TGCGCCAGCAGTCCCTGGCGCGGGGTGACTGAGCAGTTCTTC
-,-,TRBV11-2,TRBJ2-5,CASSKRRLGQETQYF,TGTGCCAGCAGCAAACGCCGACTCGGTCAAGAGACCCAGTACTTC
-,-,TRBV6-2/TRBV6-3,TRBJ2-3,CASSQRSGSVTDTQYF,TGTGCCAGCAGTCAGAGGAGCGGGTCAGTGACAGATACGCAGTATTTT
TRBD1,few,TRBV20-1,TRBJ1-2,CSAPLLRTGDGYTF,TGCAGTGCCCCGCTACTTAGGACAGGGGACGGCTACACCTTC
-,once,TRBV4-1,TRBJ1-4,CASSHVMGSTNEKLFF,TGCGCCAGCAGCCACGTGATGGGGTCAACTAATGAAAAACTGTTTTTT
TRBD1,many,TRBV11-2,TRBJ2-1,CASSYRTGHNYYNEQFF,TGTGCCAGCAGCTACCGGACAGGTCATAATTACTACAATGAGCAGTTCTTC
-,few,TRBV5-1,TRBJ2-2,CASSFNQGTGELFF,TGCGCCAGCAGTTTCAACCAGGGCACCGGGGAGCTGTTTTTT
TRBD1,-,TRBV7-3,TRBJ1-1,CASSLRTGEVTEAFF,TGTGCCAGCAGCCTCAGGACAGGGGAGGTCACTGAAGCTTTCTTT
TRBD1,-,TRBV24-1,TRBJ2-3,CATGTGLGTDTQYF,TGTGCCACCGGGACAGGGTTGGGCACAGATACGCAGTATTTT
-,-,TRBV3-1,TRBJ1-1,CASSQLGTQNTEAFF,TGTGCCAGCAGCCAATTAGGGACACAGAACACTGAAGCTTTCTTT
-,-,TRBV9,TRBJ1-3,CASSVGVGAGNTIYF,TGTGCCAGCAGTGTAGGTGTGGGGGCTGGAAACACCATATATTTT
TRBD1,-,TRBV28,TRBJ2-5,CASSWDRIQETQYF,TGTGCCAGCAGTTGGGACAGGATCCAAGAGACCCAGTACTTC
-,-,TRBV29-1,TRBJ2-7,CSVGVSGEQYF,TGCAGCGTTGGAGTAAGTGGGGAGCAGTACTTC
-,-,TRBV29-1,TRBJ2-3,CSGGRDRGDTRYF,TGCAGCGGGGGCAGGGATCGTGGAGATACGCGGTATTTT
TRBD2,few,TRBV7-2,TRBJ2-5,CASSFLGGTSGETQYF,TGTGCCAGCAGCTTCCTCGGGGGGACTAGCGGGGAGACCCAGTACTTC
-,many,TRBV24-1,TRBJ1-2,CATSDQGYGYTF,TGTGCCACCAGTGATCAAGGGTATGGCTACACCTTC
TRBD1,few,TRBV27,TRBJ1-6,CASSQTGTVHNSPLHF,TGTGCCAGCAGTCAAACCGGGACAGTCCATAATTCACCCCTCCACTTT
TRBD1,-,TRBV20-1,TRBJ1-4,CSAMGQSNEKPFF,TGCAGTGCCATGGGACAGTCTAATGAAAAACCGTTTTTT
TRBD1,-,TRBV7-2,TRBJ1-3,CASSSGQGFFSGNTIYF,TGTGCCAGCAGCTCGGGACAGGGATTTTTCTCTGGAAACACCATATATTTT
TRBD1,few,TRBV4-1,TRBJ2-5,CASSLWGAAGTGQETQYF,TGCGCCAGCAGCCTGTGGGGAGCCGCCGGGACAGGGCAAGAGACCCAGTACTTC
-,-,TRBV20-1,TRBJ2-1,CSASREASNEQFF,TGCAGTGCTAGTAGGGAGGCGTCCAATGAGCAGTTCTTC
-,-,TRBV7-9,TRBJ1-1,CASSSLDRYEAFF,TGTGCCAGCAGCTCCCTGGACAGATATGAAGCTTTCTTT
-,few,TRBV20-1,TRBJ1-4,CSARTDKEKLFF,TGCAGTGCTAGGACAGACAAGGAAAAACTGTTTTTT
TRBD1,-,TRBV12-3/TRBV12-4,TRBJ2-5,CASSIGQDQETQYF,TGTGCCAGCAGTATTGGACAGGACCAAGAGACCCAGTACTTC
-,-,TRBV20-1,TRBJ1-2,CSARDASRAGDGYTF,TGCAGTGCTAGAGATGCTTCCAGGGCCGGAGATGGCTACACCTTC
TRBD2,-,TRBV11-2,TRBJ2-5,CASSFNPGREETQYF,TGTGCCAGCAGCTTTAATCCAGGGAGGGAAGAGACCCAGTACTTC
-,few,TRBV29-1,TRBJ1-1,CSAPGSGTEAFF,TGCAGCGCTCCGGGGAGCGGCACTGAAGCTTTCTTT
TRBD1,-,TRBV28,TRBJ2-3,CASSKTGGASTDTQYF,TGTGCCAGCAGCAAAACAGGGGGCGCGAGCACAGATACGCAGTATTTT
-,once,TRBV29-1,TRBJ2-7,CSVDPQGSYERYF,TGCAGCGTTGATCCGCAGGGGTCCTACGAGCGGTACTTC
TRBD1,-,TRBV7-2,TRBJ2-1,CASSQRHGRQGDNEQFF,TGTGCCAGCAGCCAACGACACGGGAGACAGGGGGACAATGAGCAGTTCTTC
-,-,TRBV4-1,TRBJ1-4,CASSQFSLPNEKLFF,TGCGCCAGCAGCCAATTCAGCCTCCCAAATGAAAAACTGTTTTTT
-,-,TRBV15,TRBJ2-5,CATSLDSSQETQYF,TGTGCCACCAGCCTGGACAGCTCCCAAGAGACCCAGTACTTC
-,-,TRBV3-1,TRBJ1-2,CASSYQKHAGYTF,TGTGCCAGCAGCTACCAGAAACATGCTGGCTACACCTTC
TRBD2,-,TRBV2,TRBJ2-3,CASSVRGGTTDTQYF,TGTGCCAGCAGTGTTCGGGGGGGGACCACAGATACGCAGTATTTT
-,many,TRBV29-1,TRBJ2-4,CSARKGFEQYF,TGCAGCGCACGCAAGGGATTTGAGCAGTACTTC
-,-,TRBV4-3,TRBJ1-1,CASSQDWGAGTEAFF,TGCGCCAGCAGCCAAGATTGGGGGGCGGGCACTGAAGCTTTCTTT
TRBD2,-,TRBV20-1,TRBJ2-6,CSAVKAGGPIRSGANVLTF,TGCAGTGCCGTCAAAGCGGGGGGCCCGATACGCTCTGGGGCCAACGTCCTGACTTTC
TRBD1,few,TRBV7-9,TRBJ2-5,CASSFRTGGEETQYF,TGTGCCAGCAGCTTCAGGACAGGTGGGGAGGAGACCCAGTACTTC